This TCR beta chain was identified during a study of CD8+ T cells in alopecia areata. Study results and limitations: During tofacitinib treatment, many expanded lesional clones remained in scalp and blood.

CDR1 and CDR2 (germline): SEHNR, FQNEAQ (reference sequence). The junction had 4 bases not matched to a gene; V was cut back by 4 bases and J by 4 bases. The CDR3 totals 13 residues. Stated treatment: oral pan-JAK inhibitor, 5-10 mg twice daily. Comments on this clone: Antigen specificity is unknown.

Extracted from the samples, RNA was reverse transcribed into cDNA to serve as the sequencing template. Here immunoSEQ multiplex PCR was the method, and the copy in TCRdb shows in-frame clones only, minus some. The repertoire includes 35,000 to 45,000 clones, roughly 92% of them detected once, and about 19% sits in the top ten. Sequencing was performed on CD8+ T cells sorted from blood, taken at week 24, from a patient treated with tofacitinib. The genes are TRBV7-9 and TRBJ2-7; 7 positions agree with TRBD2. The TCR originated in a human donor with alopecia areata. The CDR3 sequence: CASSSGGRYEQYF. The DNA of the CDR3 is TGTGCCAGCAGCTCCGGGGGGAGGTACGAGCAGTACTTC.